The T cell receptor beta chain described here comes from a study of shared clonotypes between healthy human individuals. General study points: Naive CD4 clonotype sharing across a few donors was 4% to 5.5%. The represented genetic and exposure-history diversity was limited by the small number of donors.

Genomic DNA from each subset was divided evenly over several immunoSEQ plates. The repertoire was sequenced with immunoSEQ multiplex PCR; TCRdb's copy has only in-frame clones and lacks some. The sample lists about 2 million clones, about 94% seen once, with about 1.1% in the top ten. Cells designated naive CD8 were CD45RO-negative and were positively selected for CCR7, with terminally differentiated effector memory CD45RA+ cells excluded. Every donor, a Caucasian adult, lived in Nashville, Tennessee. With regard to this clone: What it binds is not known.

With 2 bases removed from V and 4 bases from J, the gap between germline ends came to 12 bases. The CDR3 is made up of 15 amino acids. From germline, CDR1 is LNHDA and CDR2 SQIVND (reference sequence). The clonotype was recovered from a man aged 18 to 30 in good health. What was sequenced was naive CD8+ T cells sorted from blood. The genes are TRBV19 and TRBJ1-5, with D perhaps TRBD1 (6 bases). The CDR3 spells CASSISDSENQPQHF. DNA of the CDR3: TGTGCCAGTAGTATATCGGACAGCGAGAATCAGCCCCAGCATTTT.